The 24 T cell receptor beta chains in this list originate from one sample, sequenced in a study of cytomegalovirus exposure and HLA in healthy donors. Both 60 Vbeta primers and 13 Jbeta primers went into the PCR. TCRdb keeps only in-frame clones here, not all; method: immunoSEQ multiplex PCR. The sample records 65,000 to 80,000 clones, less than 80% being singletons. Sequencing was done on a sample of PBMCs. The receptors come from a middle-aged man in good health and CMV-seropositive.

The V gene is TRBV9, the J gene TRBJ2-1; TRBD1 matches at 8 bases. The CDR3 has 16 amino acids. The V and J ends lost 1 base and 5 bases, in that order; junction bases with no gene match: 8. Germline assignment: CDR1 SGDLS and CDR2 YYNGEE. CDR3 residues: CASSVLGDRLDNEQFF. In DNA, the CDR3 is TGTGCCAGCAGCGTACTGGGGGACAGGCTTGACAATGAGCAGTTCTTC.

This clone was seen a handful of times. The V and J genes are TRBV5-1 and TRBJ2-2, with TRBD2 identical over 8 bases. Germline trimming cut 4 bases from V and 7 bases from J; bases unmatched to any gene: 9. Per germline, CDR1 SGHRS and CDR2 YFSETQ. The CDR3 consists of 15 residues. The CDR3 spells CASSDRGGSDGELFF. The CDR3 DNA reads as TGCGCCAGCAGCGACCGGGGGGGGAGTGACGGGGAGCTGTTTTTT. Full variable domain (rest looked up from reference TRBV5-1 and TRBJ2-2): KAGVTQTPRYLIKTRGQQVTLSCSPISGHRSVSWYQQTPGQGLQFLFEYFSETQRNKGNFPGRFSGRQFSNSRSEMNVSTLELGDSALYLCASSDRGGSDGELFFGEGSRLTVL.

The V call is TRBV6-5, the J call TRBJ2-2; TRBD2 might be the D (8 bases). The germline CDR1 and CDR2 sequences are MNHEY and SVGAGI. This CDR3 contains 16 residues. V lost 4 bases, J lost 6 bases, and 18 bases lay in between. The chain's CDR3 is CASSSSGRGLAGELFF. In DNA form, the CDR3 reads TGTGCCAGCAGTTCCTCCGGGAGGGGGCTCGCCGGGGAGCTGTTTTTT.

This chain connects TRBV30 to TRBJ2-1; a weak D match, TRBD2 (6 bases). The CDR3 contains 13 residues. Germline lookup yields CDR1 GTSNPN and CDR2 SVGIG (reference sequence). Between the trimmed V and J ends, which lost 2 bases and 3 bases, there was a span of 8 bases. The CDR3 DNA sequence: TGTGCCTGGAGTACGGGACTCTACAATGAGCAGTTCTTC. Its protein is CAWSTGLYNEQFF.

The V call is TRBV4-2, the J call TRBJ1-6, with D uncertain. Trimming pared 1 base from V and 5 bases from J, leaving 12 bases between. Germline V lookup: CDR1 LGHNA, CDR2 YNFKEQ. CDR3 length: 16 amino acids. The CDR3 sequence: CASSQGHPPNNSPLHF. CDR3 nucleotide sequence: TGTGCCAGCAGCCAAGGACACCCTCCTAATAATTCACCCCTCCACTTT.

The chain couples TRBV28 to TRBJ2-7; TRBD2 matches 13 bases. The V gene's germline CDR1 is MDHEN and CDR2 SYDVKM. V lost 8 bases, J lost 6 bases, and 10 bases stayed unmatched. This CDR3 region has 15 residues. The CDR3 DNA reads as TGTGCCAGCGGACGGACTAGCGGGGGAGGTCTCGAGCAGTACTTC. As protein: CASGRTSGGGLEQYF.

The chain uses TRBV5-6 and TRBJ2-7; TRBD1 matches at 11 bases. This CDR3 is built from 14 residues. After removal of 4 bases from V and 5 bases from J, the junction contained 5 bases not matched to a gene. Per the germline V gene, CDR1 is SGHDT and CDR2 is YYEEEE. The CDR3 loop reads CASSIGQGANEQYF. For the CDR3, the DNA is TGTGCCAGCAGCATCGGACAGGGGGCCAACGAGCAGTACTTC.

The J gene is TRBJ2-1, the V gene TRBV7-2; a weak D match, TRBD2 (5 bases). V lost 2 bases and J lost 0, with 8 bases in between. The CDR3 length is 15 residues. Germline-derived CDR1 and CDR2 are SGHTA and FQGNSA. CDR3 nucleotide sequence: TGTGCCAGCAGCTTAACAGCGGCCTCCTACAATGAGCAGTTCTTC. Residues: CASSLTAASYNEQFF.

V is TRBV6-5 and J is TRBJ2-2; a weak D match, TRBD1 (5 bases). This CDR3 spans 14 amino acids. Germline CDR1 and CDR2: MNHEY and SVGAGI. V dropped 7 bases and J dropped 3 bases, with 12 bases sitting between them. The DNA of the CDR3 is TGTGCCAGCACCCCTTTCAGGGACACCGGGGAGCTGTTTTTT. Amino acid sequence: CASTPFRDTGELFF.

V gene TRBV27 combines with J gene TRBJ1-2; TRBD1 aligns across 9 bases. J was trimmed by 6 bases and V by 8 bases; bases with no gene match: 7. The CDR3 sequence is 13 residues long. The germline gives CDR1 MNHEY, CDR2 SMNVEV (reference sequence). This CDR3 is CASPDRGSHGYTF. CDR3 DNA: TGTGCCAGCCCGGACAGGGGATCTCATGGCTACACCTTC.

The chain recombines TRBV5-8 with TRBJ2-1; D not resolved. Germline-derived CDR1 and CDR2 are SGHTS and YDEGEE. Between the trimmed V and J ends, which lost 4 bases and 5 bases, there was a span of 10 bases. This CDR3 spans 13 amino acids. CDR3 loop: CASSPRYNNEQFF. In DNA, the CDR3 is TGTGCCAGCAGCCCGCGTTATAACAATGAGCAGTTCTTC.

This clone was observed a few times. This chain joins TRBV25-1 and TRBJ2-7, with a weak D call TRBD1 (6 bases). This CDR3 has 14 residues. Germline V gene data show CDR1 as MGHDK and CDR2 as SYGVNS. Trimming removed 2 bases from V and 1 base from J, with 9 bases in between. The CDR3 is CASSEGGASYEQYF. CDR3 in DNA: TGTGCCAGCAGTGAAGGGGGCGCGTCCTACGAGCAGTACTTC.

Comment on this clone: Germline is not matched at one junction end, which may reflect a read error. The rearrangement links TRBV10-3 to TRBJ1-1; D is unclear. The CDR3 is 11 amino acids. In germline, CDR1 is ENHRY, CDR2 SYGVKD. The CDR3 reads CAISEGRAGKF. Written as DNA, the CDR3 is TGTGCCATCAGTGAGGGGCGGGCGGGAAAGTTT.

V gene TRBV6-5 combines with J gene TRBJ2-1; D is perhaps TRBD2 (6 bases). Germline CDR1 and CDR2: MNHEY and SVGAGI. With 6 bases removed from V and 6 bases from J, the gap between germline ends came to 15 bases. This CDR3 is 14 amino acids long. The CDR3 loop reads CASRSVPEGNEQFF. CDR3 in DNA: TGTGCCAGCAGGTCGGTCCCGGAGGGCAATGAGCAGTTCTTC.

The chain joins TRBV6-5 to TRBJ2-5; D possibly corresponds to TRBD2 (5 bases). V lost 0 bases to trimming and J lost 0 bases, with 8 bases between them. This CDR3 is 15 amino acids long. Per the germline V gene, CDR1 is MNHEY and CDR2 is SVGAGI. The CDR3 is CASSYSVRDQETQYF. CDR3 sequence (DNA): TGTGCCAGCAGTTACTCGGTGCGGGACCAAGAGACCCAGTACTTC.

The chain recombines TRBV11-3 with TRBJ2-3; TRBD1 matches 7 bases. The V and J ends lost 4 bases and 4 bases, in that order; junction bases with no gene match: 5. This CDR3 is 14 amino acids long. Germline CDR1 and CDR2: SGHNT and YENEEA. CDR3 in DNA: TGTGCCAGCAGCTCGAATCAGGGGGCAGATACGCAGTATTTT. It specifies CASSSNQGADTQYF.

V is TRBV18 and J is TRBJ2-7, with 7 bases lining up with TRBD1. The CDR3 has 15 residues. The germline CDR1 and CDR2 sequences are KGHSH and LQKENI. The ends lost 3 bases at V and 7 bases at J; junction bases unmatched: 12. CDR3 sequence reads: CASSPSLDRVGEQYF. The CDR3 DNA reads TGTGCCAGCTCACCGTCCTTAGACAGGGTAGGAGAGCAGTACTTC.

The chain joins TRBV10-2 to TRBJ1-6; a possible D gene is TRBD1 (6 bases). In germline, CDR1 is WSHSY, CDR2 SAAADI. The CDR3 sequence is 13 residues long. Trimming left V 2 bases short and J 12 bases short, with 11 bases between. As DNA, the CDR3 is TGCGCCAGCAGTGAGGAAAGGGGGGGACCCCTCCACTTT. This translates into CASSEERGGPLHF.

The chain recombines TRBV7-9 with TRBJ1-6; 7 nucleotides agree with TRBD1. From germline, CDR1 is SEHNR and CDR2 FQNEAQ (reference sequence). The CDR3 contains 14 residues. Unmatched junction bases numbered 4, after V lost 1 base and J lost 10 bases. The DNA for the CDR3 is TGTGCCAGCAGCTTAGACAGGGGAGCCTCACCCCTCCACTTT. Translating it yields CASSLDRGASPLHF.

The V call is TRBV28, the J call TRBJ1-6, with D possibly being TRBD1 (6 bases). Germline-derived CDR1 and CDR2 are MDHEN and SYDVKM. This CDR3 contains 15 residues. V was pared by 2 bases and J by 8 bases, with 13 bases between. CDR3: CASSLAGARDSPLHF. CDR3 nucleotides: TGTGCCAGCAGTTTAGCAGGGGCTAGGGATTCACCCCTCCACTTT. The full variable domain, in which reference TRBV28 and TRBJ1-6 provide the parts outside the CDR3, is DVKVTQSSRYLVKRTGEKVFLECVQDMDHENMFWYRQDPGLGLRLIYFSYDVKMKEKGDIPEGYSVSREKKERFSLILESASTNQTSMYLCASSLAGARDSPLHFGNGTRLTVT.

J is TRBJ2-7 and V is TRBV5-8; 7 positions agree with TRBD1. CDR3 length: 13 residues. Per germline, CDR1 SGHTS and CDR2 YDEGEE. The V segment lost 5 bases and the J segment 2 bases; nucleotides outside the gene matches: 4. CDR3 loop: CASSSGTAYEQYF. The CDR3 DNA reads TGTGCCAGCAGTTCCGGGACAGCCTACGAGCAGTACTTC.

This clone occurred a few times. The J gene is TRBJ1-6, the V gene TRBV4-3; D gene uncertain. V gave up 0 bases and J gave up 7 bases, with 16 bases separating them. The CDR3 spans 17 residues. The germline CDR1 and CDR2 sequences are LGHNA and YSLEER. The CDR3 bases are TGCGCCAGCAGCCAAGAGTGGCCCCGTGGAGTAAATTCACCCCTCCACTTT. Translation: CASSQEWPRGVNSPLHF.

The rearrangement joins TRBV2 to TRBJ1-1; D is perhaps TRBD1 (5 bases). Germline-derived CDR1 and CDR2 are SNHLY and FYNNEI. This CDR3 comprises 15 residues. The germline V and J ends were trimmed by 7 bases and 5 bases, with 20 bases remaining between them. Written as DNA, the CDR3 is TGTGCCAGCAAGGAGCACACGGGGAGGGGAACTGAAGCTTTCTTT. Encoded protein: CASKEHTGRGTEAFF.

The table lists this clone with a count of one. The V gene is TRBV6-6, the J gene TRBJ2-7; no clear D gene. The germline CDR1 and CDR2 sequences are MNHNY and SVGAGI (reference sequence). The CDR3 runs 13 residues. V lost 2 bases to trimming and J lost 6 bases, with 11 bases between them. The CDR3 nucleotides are TGTGCCAGCAGTTACGACTTGAGTACCGAGCAGTACTTC. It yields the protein CASSYDLSTEQYF.